The 20 T cell receptor beta chains below all came from one sample that was sequenced in a study of PD-1 blockade in classical Hodgkin lymphoma (dated by TCRdb to about 2020). The time point label of this sample denotes: cycle 4 day 1 (C4D1), after less than 7 weeks of nivolumab. All trial patients had relapsed after autologous stem cell transplantation, with cohorts A, B and C differing in prior brentuximab vedotin exposure. Library creation used the immunoSEQ multiplex PCR assay. This immuneACCESS table, as held by TCRdb, lists in-frame sequences with V and J called but not all clones. Of the missing ones, under half trace to an unresolved V gene in checked studies; the others have no known cause. This sample holds around 60,000 clones; more than 80% were observed only once. The leading ten clones occupy roughly 8% of the sample. Source: peripheral blood mononuclear cells (PBMCs), taken before the fourth cycle of nivolumab. The receptor set was obtained from a human donor with classical Hodgkin lymphoma.

The chain carries TRBV6-5 and TRBJ1-4; D might be TRBD1 (5 bases). Germline V gene sequence: CDR1 MNHEY, CDR2 SVGAGI. The V end lost 3 bases, the J end lost 6 bases, and 17 bases lay between the germline ends. The CDR3 loop spans 16 amino acids. For the CDR3, the DNA is TGTGCCAGCAGTTATTCCCCCAAAGGGGCATATGAAAAACTGTTTTTT. This translates into CASSYSPKGAYEKLFF.

By share, this clone counts as medium-sized. The chain employs TRBV5-1 and TRBJ1-4; D is possibly TRBD1 (5 bases). The CDR3 has 15 amino acids. Germline CDR1 reads SGHRS; CDR2 reads YFSETQ. Trimming removed 1 base from V and 8 bases from J, with 15 bases in between. CDR3 nucleotide sequence: TGCGCCAGCAGCTTGTATGGGGGAGCAGGGGAAAAACTGTTTTTT. Encoded protein: CASSLYGGAGEKLFF.

This chain connects TRBV7-2 to TRBJ1-3; the match to TRBD1 covers 10 bases. The CDR3 is 16 amino acids. CDR1 SGHTA and CDR2 FQGNSA come from the germline V gene. J lost 4 bases, V lost 2 bases, and 5 bases had no gene match. CDR3 in amino acids: CASSLRTGGFGNTIYF. The CDR3 nucleotides are TGTGCCAGCAGCTTAAGGACAGGGGGATTCGGAAACACCATATATTTT.

The CDR3 DNA follows: TGCGCCAGCAGTGGCGGGGTAGACTCGAAAAACATTCAGTACTTC. This encodes CASSGGVDSKNIQYF. V gene TRBV10-1 combines with J gene TRBJ2-4; the D gene is possibly TRBD2 (6 bases). The CDR3 is 15 amino acids. Looked up from germline, CDR1 is WNHNN and CDR2 is SYGVQD (reference sequence). V dropped 4 bases and J dropped 4 bases, with 14 bases sitting between them.

This sequence joins TRBV29-1 and TRBJ2-3, with a tentative D call TRBD2 (5 bases). The length of the CDR3 is 15 residues. V was pared by 5 bases and J by 1 base, with 16 bases between. CDR1 is SQVTM, CDR2 ANQGSEA, per germline. The DNA for the CDR3 is TGCAGCGTTCCCCGGATACTAGGAGGCACAGATACGCAGTATTTT. Translated, it gives CSVPRILGGTDTQYF.

This chain connects TRBV27 to TRBJ2-1, with D possibly TRBD2 on 6 matching bases. The germline gives CDR1 MNHEY, CDR2 SMNVEV (reference sequence). Trimming removed 8 bases from V and 7 bases from J, with 15 bases in between. This CDR3 spans 13 amino acids. CDR3 sequence reads: CASPGVLCNEQFF. As DNA, the CDR3 is TGTGCCAGCCCGGGAGTCCTTTGTAATGAGCAGTTCTTC.

The DNA for the CDR3 is TGTGCCAGCAGCATCTACAGGGGGTCTGGAAACACCATATATTTT. Protein product: CASSIYRGSGNTIYF. This rearrangement joins TRBV7-8 to TRBJ1-3; 8 bases agree with TRBD1. Trimming removed 5 bases from V and 1 base from J; junction bases left unmatched: 4. Germline CDR1 is SGHVS and CDR2 is FQNEAQ. This CDR3 spans 15 amino acids.

V usage is TRBV5-6 and J usage is TRBJ2-7; TRBD2 matches at 7 bases. CDR3 length equals 15 residues. From germline, CDR1 is SGHDT and CDR2 YYEEEE. The V segment lost 4 bases and the J segment 0 bases; nucleotides outside the gene matches: 7. Here the CDR3 reads CASSQKRDYSYEQYF. CDR3 DNA: TGTGCCAGCAGCCAGAAGCGGGACTACTCCTACGAGCAGTACTTC.

CDR3 amino acids: CASSPRDRVTYEQYF. The CDR3 bases are TGTGCCAGCTCACCACGCGACAGGGTAACCTACGAGCAGTACTTC. The chain uses TRBV18 and TRBJ2-7; TRBD1 agrees at 7 bases. Germline assignment: CDR1 KGHSH and CDR2 LQKENI. This CDR3 comprises 15 residues. J lost 2 bases, V lost 1 base, and 5 bases had no gene match.

The chain is built from TRBV18 and TRBJ1-5; D remains unclear. Germline V gene lookup returns CDR1 KGHSH and CDR2 LQKENI. This CDR3 comprises 15 residues. V was clipped by 6 bases and J by 2 bases, with 14 bases between them. This CDR3 is CASSPAGVGNQPQHF. In DNA, the CDR3 is TGTGCCAGCTCCCCGGCCGGGGTTGGCAATCAGCCCCAGCATTTT.

This chain links TRBV14 with TRBJ2-7; no firm D call. This CDR3 spans 13 amino acids. Trimming left V 1 base short and J 2 bases short, with 6 bases between. Germline loops: CDR1 SGHDN, CDR2 FVKESK. The CDR3 sequence is CASSQVPPYEQYF. The CDR3 coding sequence is TGTGCCAGCAGCCAAGTCCCGCCCTACGAGCAGTACTTC.

The chain links TRBV18 to TRBJ2-6; TRBD1 is a possible D gene (6 bases). From germline, CDR1 is KGHSH and CDR2 LQKENI. Trimming took 5 bases from V and 2 from J, leaving 10 bases between them. The CDR3 has 15 residues. CDR3 in DNA: TGTGCCAGCTCATCGCAGGGGCCTGGGGCCAACGTCCTGACTTTC. Translating gives CASSSQGPGANVLTF.

V is TRBV10-2 and J is TRBJ2-2; 9 bases match TRBD1. J gave up 1 base and V 6 bases, and 9 bases lay outside the gene matches. The V gene's germline CDR1 is WSHSY and CDR2 SAAADI. The CDR3 is 17 residues long. The CDR3 region has the DNA TGCGCCAGCAGCCGGTTTCAGGGACAGGGGAACACCGGGGAGCTGTTTTTT. This codes for CASSRFQGQGNTGELFF.

The genes are TRBV7-6 and TRBJ1-6; no clear D. The germline gives CDR1 SGHVS, CDR2 FNYEAQ. This CDR3 region has 14 residues. The V gene lost 3 bases and the J gene lost 7 bases, with 10 bases spanning the gap. The CDR3 DNA sequence: TGTGCCAGCAGCTTCGGGGAAGCGAATTCACCCCTCCACTTT. Protein sequence: CASSFGEANSPLHF.

This sequence joins TRBV7-2 and TRBJ2-2; TRBD2 matches at 13 bases. Per germline, CDR1 SGHTA and CDR2 FQGNSA. V was clipped by 2 bases and J by 0 bases; unmatched bases: 0. The CDR3 consists of 17 residues. The CDR3 sequence is CASSLTSGRANTGELFF. The CDR3, as DNA: TGTGCCAGCAGCTTAACTAGCGGGAGGGCGAACACCGGGGAGCTGTTTTTT.

The chain combines TRBV18 with TRBJ1-1; TRBD1 is a possible D gene (6 bases). This CDR3 spans 12 amino acids. The germline V gene has CDR1 KGHSH and CDR2 LQKENI. V lost 6 bases to trimming and J lost 7 bases, with 12 bases between them. The CDR3 sequence is CASSRRGGEAFF. The DNA of the CDR3 is TGTGCCAGCTCGCGGCGAGGGGGTGAAGCTTTCTTT. Full variable domain (missing parts from reference TRBV18 and TRBJ1-1): NAGVMQNPRHLVRRRGQEARLRCSPMKGHSHVYWYRQLPEEGLKFMVYLQKENIIDESGMPKERFSAEFPKEGPSILRIQQVVRGDSAAYFCASSRRGGEAFFGQGTRLTVV.

The chain carries TRBV7-2 and TRBJ2-5, with D unresolved. Trimming stripped 7 bases from V and 2 bases from J, with 14 bases between. The CDR3 is made up of 14 amino acids. CDR1 is SGHTA and CDR2 is FQGNSA in the germline V gene. Here the CDR3 reads CASTAANRQETQYF. In DNA, the CDR3 is TGTGCCAGCACCGCGGCAAATCGACAAGAGACCCAGTACTTC.

The chain uses TRBV9 and TRBJ2-3; D remains ambiguous. The CDR3 extends over 13 amino acids. The germline V gene has CDR1 SGDLS and CDR2 YYNGEE. V was shortened by 4 bases and J by 2 bases, with 8 bases between the two germline ends. The CDR3 DNA is TGTGCCAGCAGCAAGGAAAACACAGATACGCAGTATTTT. As protein: CASSKENTDTQYF.

This chain connects TRBV7-9 to TRBJ1-3; no definite D call. CDR1 SEHNR and CDR2 FQNEAQ come from the germline V gene (reference sequence). The CDR3 runs 17 residues. Trimming pared 1 base from V and 4 bases from J, leaving 17 bases between. The CDR3 DNA sequence: TGTGCCAGCAGCTTAGGGGTTGGGGTCAACGACGGAAACACCATATATTTT. It specifies CASSLGVGVNDGNTIYF. Full variable domain (missing parts from reference TRBV7-9 and TRBJ1-3): DTGVSQNPRHKITKRGQNVTFRCDPISEHNRLYWYRQTLGQGPEFLTYFQNEAQLEKSRLLSDRFSAERPKGSFSTLEIQRTEQGDSAMYLCASSLGVGVNDGNTIYFGEGSWLTVV.

In its sample, this clone was seen once. The V and J genes are TRBV6-5 and TRBJ2-5; 12 bases are a match to TRBD2. Germline V gives CDR1 MNHEY, CDR2 SVGAGI. This CDR3 contains 14 residues. V gave up 6 bases and J gave up 5 bases; unmatched junction bases: 4. As DNA, the CDR3 is TGTGCCAGCAGCCTAGCGGGAGGGCGTGAGACCCAGTACTTC. Protein sequence: CASSLAGGRETQYF.